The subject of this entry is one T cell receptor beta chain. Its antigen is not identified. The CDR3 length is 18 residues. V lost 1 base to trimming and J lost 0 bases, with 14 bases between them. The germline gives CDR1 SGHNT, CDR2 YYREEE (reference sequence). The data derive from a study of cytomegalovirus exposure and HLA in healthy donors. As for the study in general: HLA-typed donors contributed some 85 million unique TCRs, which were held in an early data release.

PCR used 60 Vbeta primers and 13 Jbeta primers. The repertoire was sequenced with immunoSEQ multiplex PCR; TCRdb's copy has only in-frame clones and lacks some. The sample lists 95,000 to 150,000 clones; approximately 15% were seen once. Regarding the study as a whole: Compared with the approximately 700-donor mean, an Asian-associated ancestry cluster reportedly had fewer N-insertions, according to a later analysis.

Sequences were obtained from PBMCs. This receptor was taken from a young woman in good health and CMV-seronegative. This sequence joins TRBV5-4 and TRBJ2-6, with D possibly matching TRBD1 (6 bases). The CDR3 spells CASSLPRQVYSGANVLTF. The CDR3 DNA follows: TGTGCCAGCAGCTTGCCTCGACAGGTGTACTCTGGGGCCAACGTCCTGACTTTC. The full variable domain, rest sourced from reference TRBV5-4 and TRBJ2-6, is ETGVTQSPTHLIKTRGQQVTLRCSSQSGHNTVSWYQQALGQGPQFIFQYYREEENGRGNFPPRFSGLQFPNYSSELNVNALELDDSALYLCASSLPRQVYSGANVLTFGAGSRLTVL.